These T cell receptor beta chains were read from a single sample in a study of OX40 agonist ivuxolimab in advanced cancers. TCRdb's copy holds only in-frame clones and misses some; the assay was immunoSEQ multiplex PCR. The data show fewer than 14,000 clones, with around 72% seen just once and about a sixth held by the top ten. This sample comprised CD4+ or CD8+ T cells sorted from blood, obtained in a trial of the OX40 agonist ivuxolimab. The receptors here all came from an adult with an advanced solid tumor such as melanoma, head and neck, liver or kidney cancer. CDR3s leave out the opening cysteine and the closing phenylalanine or tryptophan.

CDR3,V,J
ASSPPRGSTYEQY,TRBV18,TRBJ2-7
ASSANTGELF,TRBV9,TRBJ2-2
ASSSGQGLNTEAF,TRBV6-5,TRBJ1-1
ASSFGTPKSEAF,TRBV19,TRBJ1-1
ASSDSKQNTGELF,TRBV6-4,TRBJ2-2
ASSERQINSPLH,TRBV2,TRBJ1-6
SVEQGRTGELF,TRBV29-1,TRBJ2-2
VTSTPSRQGIYGYT,TRBV15,TRBJ1-2
ATGPATANEQF,TRBV7-9,TRBJ2-1
ASSATYYEQY,TRBV11-1,TRBJ2-7
ASSLEGQVYGYT,TRBV13,TRBJ1-2
ASSRTGAGESEDTQY,TRBV13,TRBJ2-3
ASSSFSGRVADTQY,TRBV13,TRBJ2-3
ASSSDGLAGGYEQY,TRBV7-6,TRBJ2-7
ASSLAEAGWGNSPLH,TRBV7-9,TRBJ1-6
ASDPGPSLAYEQY,TRBV7-9,TRBJ2-7
ASRRGGVEDYGYT,TRBV27,TRBJ1-2
ASSVRLAGAFTGELF,TRBV9,TRBJ2-2
ASSQVSWEGAWQETQY,TRBV4-1,TRBJ2-5
ASSQEVGRETQY,TRBV14,TRBJ2-5
ASSQTSREGSGELF,TRBV21-1,TRBJ2-2
ASSLGLASTDTQY,TRBV5-1,TRBJ2-3
ASTHRLGNNEQF,TRBV6-6,TRBJ2-1
ASSLYPGTVQETQY,TRBV28,TRBJ2-5
ASSWEGGFGEQY,TRBV19,TRBJ2-7
ASRGIGASYEQY,TRBV6-5,TRBJ2-7
AWTQGWGTTYGQY,TRBV30,TRBJ2-7
ASSLKTGGLAGNTIY,TRBV5-6,TRBJ1-3
ASSFGGTPNTGELF,TRBV27,TRBJ2-2
ASSPAGVGNEQF,TRBV7-3,TRBJ2-1
ASSGSGTRTDTQY,TRBV7-6,TRBJ2-3